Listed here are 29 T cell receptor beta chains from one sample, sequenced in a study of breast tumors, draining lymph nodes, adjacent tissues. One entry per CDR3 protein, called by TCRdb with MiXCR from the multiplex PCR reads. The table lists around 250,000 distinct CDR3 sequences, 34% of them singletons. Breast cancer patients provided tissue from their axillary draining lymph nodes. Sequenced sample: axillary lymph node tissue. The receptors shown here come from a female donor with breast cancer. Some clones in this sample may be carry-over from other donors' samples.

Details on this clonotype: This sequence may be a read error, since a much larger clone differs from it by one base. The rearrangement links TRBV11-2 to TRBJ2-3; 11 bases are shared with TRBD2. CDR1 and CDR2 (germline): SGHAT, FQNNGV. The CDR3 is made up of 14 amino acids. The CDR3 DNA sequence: TGTGCCAGCCGCTTCATAGCGGGGGGGGATACGCAGTATTTT. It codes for CASRFIAGGDTQYF.

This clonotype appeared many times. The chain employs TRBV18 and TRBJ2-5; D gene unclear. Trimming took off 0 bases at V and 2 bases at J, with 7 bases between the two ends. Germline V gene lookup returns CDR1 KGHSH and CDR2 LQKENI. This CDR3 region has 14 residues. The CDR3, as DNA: TGTGCCAGCTCACCACCATCGCGGCAAGAGACCCAGTACTTC. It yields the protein CASSPPSRQETQYF.

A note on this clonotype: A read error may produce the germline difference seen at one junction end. The CDR3 sequence: CASSHSTGIYEQYF. CDR3 bases: TGTGCCAGCAGTCACTCTACAGGGATCTACGAGCAGTACTTC. This sequence joins TRBV6-5 and TRBJ2-7, with a tentative D call TRBD1 (6 bases). Germline V lookup: CDR1 MNHEY, CDR2 SVGAGI. CDR3 length: 14 amino acids.

The CDR3 sequence: CASSLRQGRASYNEQFF. The DNA for the CDR3 is TGTGCCAGCAGTTTAAGGCAGGGGAGGGCCTCCTACAATGAGCAGTTCTTC. The V call is TRBV2, the J call TRBJ2-1; D possibly corresponds to TRBD2 (7 bases). The V end was cut by 5 bases, the J end by 0 bases, with 17 bases between. Per germline, CDR1 SNHLY and CDR2 FYNNEI. The CDR3 runs to 17 residues.

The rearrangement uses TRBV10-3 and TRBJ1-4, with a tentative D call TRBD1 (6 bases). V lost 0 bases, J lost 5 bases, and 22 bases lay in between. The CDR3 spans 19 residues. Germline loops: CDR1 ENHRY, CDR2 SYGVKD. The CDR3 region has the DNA TGTGCCATCAGTGAGTCGAGGGCTAGCGGGGGGGCCTACAATGAAAAACTGTTTTTT. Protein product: CAISESRASGGAYNEKLFF.

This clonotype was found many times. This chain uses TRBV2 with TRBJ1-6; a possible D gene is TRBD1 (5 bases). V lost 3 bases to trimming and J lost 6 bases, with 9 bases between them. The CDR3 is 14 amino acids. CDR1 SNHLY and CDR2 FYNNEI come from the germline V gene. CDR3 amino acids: CASSDRGTNSPLHF. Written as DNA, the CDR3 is TGTGCCAGCAGTGATAGGGGAACTAATTCACCCCTCCACTTT.

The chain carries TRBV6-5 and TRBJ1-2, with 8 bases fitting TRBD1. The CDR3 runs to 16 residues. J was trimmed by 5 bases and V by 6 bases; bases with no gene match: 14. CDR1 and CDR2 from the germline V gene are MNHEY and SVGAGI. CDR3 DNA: TGTGCCAGCAGCTCAGGACAGGGCCTCTTTGGGTATGGCTACACCTTC. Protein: CASSSGQGLFGYGYTF.

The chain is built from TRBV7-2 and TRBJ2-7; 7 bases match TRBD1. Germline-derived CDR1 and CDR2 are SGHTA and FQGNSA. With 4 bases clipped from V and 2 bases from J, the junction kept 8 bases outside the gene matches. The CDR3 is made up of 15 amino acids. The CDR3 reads CASSSRRQGAYEQYF. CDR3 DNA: TGTGCCAGCAGCTCGAGGAGACAGGGAGCCTACGAGCAGTACTTC.

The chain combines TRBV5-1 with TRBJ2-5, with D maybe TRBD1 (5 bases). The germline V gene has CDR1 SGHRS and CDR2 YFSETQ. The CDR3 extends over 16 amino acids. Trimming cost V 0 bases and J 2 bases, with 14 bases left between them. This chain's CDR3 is CASSLESGSRQETQYF. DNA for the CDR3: TGCGCCAGCAGCTTGGAGTCAGGGTCTAGACAAGAGACCCAGTACTTC.

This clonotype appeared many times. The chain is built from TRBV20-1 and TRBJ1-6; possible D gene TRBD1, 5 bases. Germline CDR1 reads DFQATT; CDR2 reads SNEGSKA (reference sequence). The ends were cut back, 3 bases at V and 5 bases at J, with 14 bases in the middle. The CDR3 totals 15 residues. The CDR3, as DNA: TGCAGTGCTAGTTCGGCAGGGCTGGATAATTCACCCCTCCACTTT. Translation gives CSASSAGLDNSPLHF.

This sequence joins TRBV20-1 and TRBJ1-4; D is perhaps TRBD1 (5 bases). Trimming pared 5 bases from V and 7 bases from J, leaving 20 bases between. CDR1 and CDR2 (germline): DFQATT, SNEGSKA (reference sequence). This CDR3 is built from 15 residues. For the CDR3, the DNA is TGCAGTGCTCCCCCCCCCGGGAGTGGGGCTGAAAAACTGTTTTTT. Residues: CSAPPPGSGAEKLFF.

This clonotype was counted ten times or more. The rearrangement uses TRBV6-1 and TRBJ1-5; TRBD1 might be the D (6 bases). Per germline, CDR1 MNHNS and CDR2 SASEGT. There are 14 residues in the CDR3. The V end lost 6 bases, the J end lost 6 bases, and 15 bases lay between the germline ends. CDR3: CASSHTGNAQPQHF. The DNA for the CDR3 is TGTGCCAGCAGCCATACAGGGAACGCTCAGCCCCAGCATTTT.

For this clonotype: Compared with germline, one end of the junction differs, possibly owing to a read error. The CDR3 bases are TGTGCCAGCAGTCAAAAGGGGTTCACCGGGGAGCCGTTTTTT. Translated, it gives CASSQKGFTGEPFF. The chain couples TRBV6-1 to TRBJ2-2; tentatively, D is TRBD1 or TRBD2 (5 bases each). The CDR3 contains 14 residues. CDR1 MNHNS and CDR2 SASEGT come from the germline V gene.

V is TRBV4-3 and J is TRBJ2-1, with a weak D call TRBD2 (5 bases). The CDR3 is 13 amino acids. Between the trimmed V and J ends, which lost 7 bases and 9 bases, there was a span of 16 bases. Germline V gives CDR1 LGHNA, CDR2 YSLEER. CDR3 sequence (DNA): TGCGCCAGCAACAAGAGAGGGAAGGGTGAGCAGTTCTTC. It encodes CASNKRGKGEQFF.

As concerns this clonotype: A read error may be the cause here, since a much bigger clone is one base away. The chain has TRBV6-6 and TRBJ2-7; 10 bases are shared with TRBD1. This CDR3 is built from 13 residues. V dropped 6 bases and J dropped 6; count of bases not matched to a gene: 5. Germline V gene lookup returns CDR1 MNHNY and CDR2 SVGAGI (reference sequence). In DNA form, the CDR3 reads TGTGCCAGCAGGCGACAGGGGGCGCCCGAGCAGTACTTC. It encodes CASRRQGAPEQYF.

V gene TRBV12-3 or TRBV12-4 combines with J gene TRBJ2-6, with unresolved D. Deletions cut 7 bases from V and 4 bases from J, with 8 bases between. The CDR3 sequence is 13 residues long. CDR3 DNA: TGTGCCAGCACCCTAGGGGGGGCCAACGTCCTGACTTTC. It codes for CASTLGGANVLTF.

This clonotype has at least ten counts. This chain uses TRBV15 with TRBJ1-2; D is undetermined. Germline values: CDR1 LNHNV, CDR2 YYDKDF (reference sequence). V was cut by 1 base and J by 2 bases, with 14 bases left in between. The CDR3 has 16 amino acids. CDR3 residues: CATSRAWPGRNYGYTF. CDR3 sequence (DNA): TGTGCCACCAGCAGAGCGTGGCCGGGGAGAAACTATGGCTACACCTTC.

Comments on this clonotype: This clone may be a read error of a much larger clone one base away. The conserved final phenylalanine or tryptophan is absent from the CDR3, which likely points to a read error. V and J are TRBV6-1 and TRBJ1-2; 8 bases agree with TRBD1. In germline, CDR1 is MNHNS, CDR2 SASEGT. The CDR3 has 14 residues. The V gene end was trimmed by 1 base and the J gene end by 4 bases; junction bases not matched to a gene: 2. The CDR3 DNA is TGTGCCAGCAGTGAAGGCGGGACAGGCTATGGCTACACCTGC. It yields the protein CASSEGGTGYGYTC.

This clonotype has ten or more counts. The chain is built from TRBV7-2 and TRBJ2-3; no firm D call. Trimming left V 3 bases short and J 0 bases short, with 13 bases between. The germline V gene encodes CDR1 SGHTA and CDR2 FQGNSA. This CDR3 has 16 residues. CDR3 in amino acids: CASSLNPPGSTDTQYF. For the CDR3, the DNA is TGTGCCAGCAGCTTGAACCCCCCCGGGAGCACAGATACGCAGTATTTT.

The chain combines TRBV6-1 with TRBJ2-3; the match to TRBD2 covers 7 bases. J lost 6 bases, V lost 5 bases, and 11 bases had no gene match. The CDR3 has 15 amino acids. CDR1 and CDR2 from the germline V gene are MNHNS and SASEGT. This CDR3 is CASSRVGTTSDTQYF. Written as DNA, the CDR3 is TGTGCCAGCAGTCGCGTGGGGACTACGTCGGATACGCAGTATTTT.

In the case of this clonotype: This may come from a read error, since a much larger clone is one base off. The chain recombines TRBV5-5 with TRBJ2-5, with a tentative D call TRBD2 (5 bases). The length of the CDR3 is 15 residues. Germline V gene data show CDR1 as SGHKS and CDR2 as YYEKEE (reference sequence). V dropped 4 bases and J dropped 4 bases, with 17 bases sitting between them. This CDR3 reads CASSNPEAEVETQYF. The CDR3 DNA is TGTGCCAGCAGCAACCCAGAGGCGGAGGTAGAGACCCAGTACTTC.

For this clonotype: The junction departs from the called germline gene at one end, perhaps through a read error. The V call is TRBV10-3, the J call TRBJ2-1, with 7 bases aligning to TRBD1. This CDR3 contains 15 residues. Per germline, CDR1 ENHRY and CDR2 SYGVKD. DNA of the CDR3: TGTGCCATCAGGAATGACAGGGCGAGGGACAATGAACAGTCCTTC. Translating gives CAIRNDRARDNEQSF.

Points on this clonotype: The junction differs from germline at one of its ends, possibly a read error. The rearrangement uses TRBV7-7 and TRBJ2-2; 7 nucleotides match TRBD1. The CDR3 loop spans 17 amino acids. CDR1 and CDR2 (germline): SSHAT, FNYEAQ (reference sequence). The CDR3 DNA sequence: TGTGCTAGCAGCTCTAGAGGGGGCAGGACTCTTACCGGGGAGCTGCTTTTT. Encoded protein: CASSSRGGRTLTGELLF.

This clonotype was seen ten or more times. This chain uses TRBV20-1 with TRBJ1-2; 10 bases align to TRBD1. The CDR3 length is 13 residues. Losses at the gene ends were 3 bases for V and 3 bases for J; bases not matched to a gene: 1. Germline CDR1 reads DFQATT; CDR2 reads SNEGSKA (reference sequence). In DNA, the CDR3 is TGCAGTGCTAGGACAGGGGGCTACTATGGCTACACCTTC. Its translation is CSARTGGYYGYTF.

CDR3 residues: CASSHSRYNEQFF. CDR3 DNA: TGTGCCAGCAGCCATTCGCGATACAATGAGCAGTTCTTC. The chain uses TRBV3-1 and TRBJ2-1; D not certain. V dropped 3 bases and J dropped 4 bases, with 7 bases sitting between them. Germline V lookup: CDR1 LGHDT, CDR2 YNNKEL (reference sequence). The CDR3 runs to 13 residues.

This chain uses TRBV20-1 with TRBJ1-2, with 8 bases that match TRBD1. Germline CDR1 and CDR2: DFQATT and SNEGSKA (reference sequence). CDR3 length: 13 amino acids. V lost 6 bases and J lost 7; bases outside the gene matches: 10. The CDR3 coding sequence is TGCAGTGCCAGTAGTCCCCAGGGGGCTGGCTACACCTTC. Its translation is CSASSPQGAGYTF.

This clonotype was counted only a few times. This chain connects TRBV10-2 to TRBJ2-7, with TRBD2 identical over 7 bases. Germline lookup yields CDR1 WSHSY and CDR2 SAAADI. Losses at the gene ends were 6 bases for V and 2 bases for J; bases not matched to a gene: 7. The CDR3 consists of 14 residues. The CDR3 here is CASRSGTSPYEQYF. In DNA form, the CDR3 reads TGCGCCAGCAGAAGCGGGACTTCCCCCTACGAGCAGTACTTC.

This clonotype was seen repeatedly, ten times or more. The CDR3 DNA reads as TGTGCCAGCAGCGACGCATGGGATCAGCCCCAGCATTTT. It yields the protein CASSDAWDQPQHF. This rearrangement joins TRBV6-5 to TRBJ1-5; D is uncertain. The V end was cut by 6 bases, the J end by 5 bases, with 11 bases between. The germline V gene encodes CDR1 MNHEY and CDR2 SVGAGI. This CDR3 region has 13 residues.

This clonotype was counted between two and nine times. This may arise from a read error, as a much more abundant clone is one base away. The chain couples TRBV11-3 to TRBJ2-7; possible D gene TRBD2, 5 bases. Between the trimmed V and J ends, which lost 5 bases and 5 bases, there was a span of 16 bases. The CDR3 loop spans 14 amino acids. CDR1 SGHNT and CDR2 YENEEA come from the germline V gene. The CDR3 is CASSASRGSDEQYF. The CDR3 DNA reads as TGTGCCAGCAGCGCAAGTCGGGGATCGGACGAGCAGTACTTC.